This T cell receptor beta chain was identified during a study of CD8 T cells in Susac syndrome. TCR beta sequences were obtained from blood CD8+ and CD4+ T cells. Treatment-naive patients with stable or active relapsing-remitting disease were the multiple sclerosis controls. TEMRA cells were FACS-enriched, with CD8+ and CD4+ T cells isolated negatively. This CDR3 comprises 15 residues. In germline, CDR1 is DFQATT, CDR2 SNEGSKA (reference sequence). With V trimmed by 0 bases and J by 9 bases, 9 bases remained unmatched. With random hexamers, roughly 0.5 to 1 ug RNA was reverse transcribed. A multiplex approach, immunoSEQ multiplex PCR, amplified TCR beta CDR3 across 54 Vbeta and 13 Jbeta. TCRdb reprocessed the immunoSEQ multiplex PCR reads with MiXCR, giving one entry per CDR3 protein. Of approximately 230,000 distinct CDR3 sequences listed, 93% are singletons.

V and J are TRBV20-1 and TRBJ2-1, with TRBD2 matching over 9 bases. Specimen: CD4+ T cells from PBMCs. This clonotype was sampled from a human donor with multiple sclerosis. The CDR3 nucleotides are TGCAGTGCTAGAGATGTGGGTAGCGGGAGTGCTGAGCAGTTCTTC. It is translated as CSARDVGSGSAEQFF.